This TCR beta chain was obtained from a study of early T cells in non-severe SARS-CoV-2 infection (dated by TCRdb to the early 2020s). About the full investigation: Bulk RNA from unsorted whole blood was used for TCR sequencing, so alpha and beta chains could not be paired. What the work shows at the level of the full study, not this receptor alone: VDJdb matching was skewed toward anti-spike CD8 responses and likely underestimated virus-specific expansions by missing private and CD4 specificities.

A case-control design nested within a healthcare worker cohort in London, UK, was used, with weekly nasopharyngeal swab PCR tests and blood sampling performed. Healthcare workers were recruited during the week of the UK lockdown, between 23 and 31 March 2020, and followed weekly for up to roughly 15 weeks. There are a few counts of this clonotype. The antigen it recognizes is unknown. The input lacks base qualities; no much larger clone sits a single base away. Library generation was performed with 5' RACE. The run used a NextSeq 500. Unique molecular identifiers were attached to individual cDNA molecules in the TCR library protocol so that sequencing error and PCR bias could be corrected. Both TCR alpha and beta chains were sequenced, and tight co-correlation was observed between alpha and beta sequence abundances in each sample. On the authors' methods: Decombinator V4 was used to annotate the V gene, J gene and CDR3 of the TCR sequences. TCRs were defined as expanded if a significant change between any two time points was detected under a Poisson model with p below 0.0001. TCR abundances were normalised to the total number of TCRs sequenced per sample and were expressed as counts per million. TRAV1-2 paired with TRAJ12, TRAJ20 or TRAJ33 defined MAIT TCRs, while TRAV10 paired with TRAJ18 defined iNKT TCRs. A search of VDJdb, accessed on 1 November 2021, was run for TCRs annotated to CMV, EBV and SARS-CoV-2, with TCRs annotated for multiple antigens excluded. Through fastp at Q25 and MiXCR, TCRdb rebuilt clones from the public reads, retaining in-frame beta chains. CDR3 protein duplicates are merged, each entry listing the most common genes and DNA. TCRdb's processing, not the study's, gives the V and J calls here. The sample table lists roughly 58,000 distinct CDR3 sequences, 5.5% to 7.5% of them with a count of one. The top ten hold 3.9% of the sample.

Unmatched junction bases come to 11, with V trimmed by 7 bases and J by 8 bases. As encoded in the germline V gene, CDR1 is MNHEY while CDR2 is SVGEGT. Taken from cysteine to phenylalanine, the CDR3 has 14 residues. This entry keeps only the CDR3 DNA: 42 bases, framed from base 1. The V and J segments used are TRBV6-2 or TRBV6-3 and TRBJ1-5; TRBD1 lines up with 7 middle nucleotides. This TCR came from an adult who was a healthcare worker with PCR-confirmed SARS-CoV-2 infection or an uninfected control (not recorded which). The material sequenced was whole blood. CDR3 loop: CASKPRAGGEPQHF. The nucleotide sequence reads as follows: TGTGCCAGCAAACCCCGGGCAGGGGGAGAGCCCCAGCATTTT.